A single sample is the source of the 11 T cell receptor beta chains below, sequenced in a study of blood T cell repertoires in COVID-19. Profiling relied on immunoSEQ multiplex PCR, and the TCRdb table lists in-frame clones only, not all of them. The repertoire has some 410,000 clones, over 75% of them found once; the top ten carry 0.95% to 1%. Material: PBMCs or T cells enriched from blood (not recorded which). All receptors derive from a woman in her 30s with acute COVID-19.

V gene TRBV19 combines with J gene TRBJ1-2, with 11 bases that match TRBD1. V shed 2 bases, J shed 4 bases, and the junction held 6 bases outside the gene matches. CDR1 and CDR2 (germline): LNHDA, SQIVND (reference sequence). The CDR3 covers 16 residues. DNA for the CDR3: TGTGCCAGTAGTATATCCGGACAGGGGGCCGGCTATGGCTACACCTTC. This sequence encodes CASSISGQGAGYGYTF.

J is TRBJ2-3 and V is TRBV5-1, with TRBD1 matching over 7 bases. Germline CDR1 and CDR2: SGHRS and YFSETQ. The trim removed 2 bases at V and 2 bases at J, leaving 5 bases unmatched. The CDR3 runs 15 residues. This chain's CDR3 is CASSFLDRLTDTQYF. The CDR3, as DNA: TGCGCCAGCAGCTTTTTGGACAGGCTCACAGATACGCAGTATTTT.

This chain uses TRBV12-3 or TRBV12-4 with TRBJ1-1, with D possibly TRBD1 on 5 matching bases. Trimming took 3 bases from V and 6 from J, leaving 11 bases between them. The CDR3 spans 13 residues. CDR3 DNA sequence: TGTGCCAGCAGTTTGCTACAGGCCTCTGAAGCTTTCTTT. Its protein product is CASSLLQASEAFF.

This clone was counted a single time. The V gene is TRBV2, the J gene TRBJ2-3; TRBD1 agrees at 10 bases. Germline assignment: CDR1 SNHLY and CDR2 FYNNEI. The CDR3 has 15 residues. Losses at the gene ends were 6 bases for V and 5 bases for J; bases not matched to a gene: 8. In DNA, the CDR3 is TGTGCCAGCAGCATCGACAGGGGGCGCGTAGATACGCAGTATTTT. Translating it yields CASSIDRGRVDTQYF.

The chain is built from TRBV19 and TRBJ2-6; TRBD1 matches at 9 bases. The V gene's germline CDR1 is LNHDA and CDR2 SQIVND (reference sequence). The CDR3 length is 16 residues. V was pared by 3 bases and J by 2 bases, with 2 bases of the junction left unmatched. CDR3 in amino acids: CASSIRDRAGANVLTF. The CDR3 DNA reads TGTGCCAGTAGTATCCGGGACAGGGCTGGGGCCAACGTCCTGACTTTC. The entire variable domain, with the rest obtained from reference TRBV19 and TRBJ2-6, is as follows: DGGITQSPKYLFRKEGQNVTLSCEQNLNHDAMYWYRQDPGQGLRLIYYSQIVNDFQKGDIAEGYSVSREKKESFPLTVTSAQKNPTAFYLCASSIRDRAGANVLTFGAGSRLTVL.

The chain uses TRBV6-5 and TRBJ2-5, with 8 bases identical to TRBD1. Germline CDR1 and CDR2: MNHEY and SVGAGI. Trimming at V came to 2 bases and at J to 5 bases, leaving 10 bases not matched to a gene. This CDR3 has 16 amino acids. The CDR3 coding sequence is TGTGCCAGCAGTTACCTCTACCCAGGGGGCGCGGAGACCCAGTACTTC. Its translation: CASSYLYPGGAETQYF.

The rearrangement uses TRBV13 and TRBJ1-4; D unresolved. Trimming stripped 5 bases from V and 11 bases from J, with 12 bases between. Germline CDR1 reads PRHDT; CDR2 reads FYEKMQ (reference sequence). The CDR3 covers 12 residues. The CDR3 DNA reads TGTGCCAGCAGCGCCCGACTTGGTAAACTGTTTTTT. This gives the protein CASSARLGKLFF.

This clone has just a few counts. The chain couples TRBV15 to TRBJ1-1; 8 bases are shared with TRBD1. J gave up 7 bases and V 2 bases, and 3 bases lay outside the gene matches. Germline V gives CDR1 LNHNV, CDR2 YYDKDF (reference sequence). The CDR3 has 13 residues. CDR3 nucleotides: TGTGCCACCAGCAGAAAACAGGGGGTTGAAGCTTTCTTT. It yields the protein CATSRKQGVEAFF. The whole variable domain, remainder taken from reference TRBV15 and TRBJ1-1, is DAMVIQNPRYQVTQFGKPVTLSCSQTLNHNVMYWYQQKSSQAPKLLFHYYDKDFNNEADTPDNFQSRRPNTSFCFLDIRSPGLGDTAMYLCATSRKQGVEAFFGQGTRLTVV.

V gene TRBV7-3 combines with J gene TRBJ1-6; 9 nucleotides line up with TRBD1. The CDR3 covers 14 residues. The germline CDR1 and CDR2 sequences are SGHTA and FQGTGA. V shed 5 bases and J 10 bases; nucleotides not matched to a gene: 6. CDR3 coding DNA: TGTGCCAGCAGCCAGGGACAGGGTTGGTCACCCCTCCACTTT. Residues: CASSQGQGWSPLHF.

V gene TRBV18 combines with J gene TRBJ1-2; the match to TRBD1 covers 8 bases. J lost 3 bases, V lost 6 bases, and 6 bases had no gene match. This CDR3 is built from 14 residues. In germline, CDR1 is KGHSH, CDR2 LQKENI. This CDR3 is CASSGQGRDYGYTF. Written as DNA, the CDR3 is TGTGCCAGCTCTGGACAGGGACGAGACTATGGCTACACCTTC.

This clone was observed a few times. In DNA, the CDR3 is TGTGCCATCAGTGAGTTCCGACAGGGTGATGGCTACACCTTC. Its protein product is CAISEFRQGDGYTF. The chain combines TRBV10-3 with TRBJ1-2, with 7 bases matching TRBD1. The CDR3 runs 14 residues. The germline CDR1 and CDR2 sequences are ENHRY and SYGVKD. Losses at the gene ends were 1 base for V and 6 bases for J; bases not matched to a gene: 5.